This T cell receptor beta chain was captured in a study of T cells after yellow fever vaccination. The germline gives CDR1 MGHRA, CDR2 YSYEKL. Trimming took off 4 bases at V and 3 bases at J, with 21 bases between the two ends. The CDR3 has 17 residues. Points from the study as a whole: Reappearance after the booster was observed for most primary-vaccination clones (roughly 97% CD4, roughly 90% CD8).

TCR cDNA, made by 5'RACE template switching, carried an added universal primer site and UMIs. TCRdb re-analysed the 5' RACE reads in MiXCR, keeping a single row per CDR3 protein. Here the sample spans some 200,000 distinct CDR3 sequences, approximately 11% being singletons. Details on this clonotype: Its specificity is unknown.

This clonotype was obtained from a man aged 18 to 30 who received the YFV17D yellow fever vaccine. The specimen comprised CD8+ T cells sorted from PBMCs, sampled 15 days after the yellow fever booster vaccination. This chain connects TRBV4-1 to TRBJ1-1, with D tentatively TRBD1 (5 bases). The CDR3 here is CASSLPVSGTQDTEAFF. The CDR3 coding sequence is TGCGCCAGCAGCCTCCCCGTTTCTGGGACGCAGGACACTGAAGCTTTCTTT.